The source of this T cell receptor beta chain is a study of blood T cell repertoires in COVID-19. This table comes from immunoSEQ multiplex PCR, and its TCRdb copy is limited to in-frame clones, with some not included. This repertoire shows about 110,000 clones, under 90% found once; its top ten account for roughly 6.5%. The germline gives CDR1 SNHLY, CDR2 FYNNEI. The CDR3 has 14 residues. Losses at the gene ends were 6 bases for V and 5 bases for J; bases not matched to a gene: 6. The material sequenced was peripheral blood. The source of this sequence is a woman between 50 and 59 years old with acute or convalescent COVID-19. The chain employs TRBV2 and TRBJ1-1; 10 bases align to TRBD1. CDR3 sequence: CASRRQGARTEAFF. In DNA, the CDR3 is TGTGCCAGCAGACGACAGGGGGCTAGAACTGAAGCTTTCTTT.